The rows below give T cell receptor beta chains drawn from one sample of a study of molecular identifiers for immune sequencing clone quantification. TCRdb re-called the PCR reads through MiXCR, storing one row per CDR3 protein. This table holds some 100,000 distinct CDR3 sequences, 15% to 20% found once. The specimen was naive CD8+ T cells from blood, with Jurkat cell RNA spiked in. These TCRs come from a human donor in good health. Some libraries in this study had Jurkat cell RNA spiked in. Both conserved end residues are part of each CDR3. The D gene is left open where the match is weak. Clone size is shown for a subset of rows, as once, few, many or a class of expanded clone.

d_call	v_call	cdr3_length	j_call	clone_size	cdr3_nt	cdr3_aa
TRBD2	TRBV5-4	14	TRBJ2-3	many	TGTGCCAGCAGCAAACTAGCGGGGAAAGATACGCAGTATTTT	CASSKLAGKDTQYF
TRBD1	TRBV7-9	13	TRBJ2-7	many	TGTCCCAGCAGCTCACCGGGACAGGGCGAGCAGTACTTC	CPSSSPGQGEQYF
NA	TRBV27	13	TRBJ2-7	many	TGTGCCAGCAGTTACAGGGTATTCCACGAGCAGTACTTC	CASSYRVFHEQYF
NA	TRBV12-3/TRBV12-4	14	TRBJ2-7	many	TGTGCCAGCAGTTTTGAACAGTTTCCTTACGAGCAGTACTTC	CASSFEQFPYEQYF
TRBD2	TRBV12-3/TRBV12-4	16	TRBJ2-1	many	TGTGCCAGCAGTTTTGAGGGACTAGGACTTTTCGATGAGCAGTTCTTC	CASSFEGLGLFDEQFF
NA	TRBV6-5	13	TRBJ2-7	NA	TGTGCCAACAGTTACGGCGTGGGCTACGAGCAGTACTTC	CANSYGVGYEQYF
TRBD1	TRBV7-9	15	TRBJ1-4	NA	TGTGCCAGCAGCTTAGCGCAGGGGGAGGATGAAAAACTGTTTTTT	CASSLAQGEDEKLFF
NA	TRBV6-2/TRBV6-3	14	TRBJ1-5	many	TGTGCCAGCAGTTACGGGGTAGGCAATCAGCCCCAGCATTTT	CASSYGVGNQPQHF
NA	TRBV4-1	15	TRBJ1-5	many	TGCGCCAGCAGCCAGGCTGCACCTAGCAATCAGCCCCAGCATTTT	CASSQAAPSNQPQHF
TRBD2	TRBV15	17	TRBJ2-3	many	TGTGCCACCAGCGGAATAACTAGCGGGAGTTTTGCAGATACGCAGTATTTT	CATSGITSGSFADTQYF
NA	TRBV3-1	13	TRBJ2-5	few	TGTGCCAGCAGCCGCACAGGGATGGAGACCCAGTACTTC	CASSRTGMETQYF
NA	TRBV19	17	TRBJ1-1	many	TGTGCCAGTAGTATAGACGATACAGGACGGACGAACACTGAAGCTTTCTTT	CASSIDDTGRTNTEAFF
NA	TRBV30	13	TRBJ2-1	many	TGTGCCTGGAGTGTATTGGCAGACAATGAGCAGTTCTTC	CAWSVLADNEQFF
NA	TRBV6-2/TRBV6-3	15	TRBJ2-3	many	TGTGCCAGCAGTCCTTTCGGTCCGAACACAGATACGCAGTATTTT	CASSPFGPNTDTQYF
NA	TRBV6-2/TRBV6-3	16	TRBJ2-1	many	TGTGCCAGCAGTACCGACGGGGTCGGGGCGAGCAATGAGCAGTTCTTC	CASSTDGVGASNEQFF
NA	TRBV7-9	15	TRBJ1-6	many	TGTGCCAGCAGCTCCAGACAGGCAGTTAATTCACCCCTCCACTTT	CASSSRQAVNSPLHF
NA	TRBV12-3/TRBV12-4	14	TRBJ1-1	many	TGTGCCAGCAGTTTTGTCAGACTGAACACTGAAGCTTTCTTT	CASSFVRLNTEAFF
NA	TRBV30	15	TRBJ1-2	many	TGTGCCTGGAGTGTACTGAGAGTGGACAGTTATGGCTACACCTTC	CAWSVLRVDSYGYTF
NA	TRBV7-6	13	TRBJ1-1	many	TGTGCCAGCAGCTTGAACACGAACACTGAAGCTTTCTTT	CASSLNTNTEAFF
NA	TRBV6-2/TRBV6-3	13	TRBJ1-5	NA	TGTGCCAGCAACCCACCAAACAATCAGCCCCAGCATTTT	CASNPPNNQPQHF
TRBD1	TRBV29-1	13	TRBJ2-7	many	TGCAGCGGGGGCAGGGGGCAGGGGTACGAGCAGTACTTC	CSGGRGQGYEQYF
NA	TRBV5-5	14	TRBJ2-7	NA	TGTGCCAGCAGCTCGTCGGACAACTCCTACGAGCAGTACTTC	CASSSSDNSYEQYF
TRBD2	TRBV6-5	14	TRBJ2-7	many	TGTGCCAGCGGGGGAAGCGGGTCGGGAGGCGAGCAGTACTTC	CASGGSGSGGEQYF
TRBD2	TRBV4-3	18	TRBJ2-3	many	TGCGCCAGCAGCCAAGATTTGTTGCTAGCGGGAGATACAGATACGCAGTATTTT	CASSQDLLLAGDTDTQYF
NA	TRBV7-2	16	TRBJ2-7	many	TGTGCCAGCAGCTTATCAAACGGCCAGGGGGAGGACGAGCAGTACTTC	CASSLSNGQGEDEQYF
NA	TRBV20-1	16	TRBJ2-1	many	TGCAGTGCTAGAGCTTGGGAGGGACAGGCGTACAATGAGCAGTTCTTC	CSARAWEGQAYNEQFF
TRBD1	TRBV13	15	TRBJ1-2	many	TGTGCCAGCAGCCCCTACGGACAGGGCTCCTATGGCTACACCTTC	CASSPYGQGSYGYTF
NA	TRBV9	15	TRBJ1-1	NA	TGTGCCAGCAGCGTAGGATCAGGGGTAGGGGCTGAAGCTTTCTTT	CASSVGSGVGAEAFF
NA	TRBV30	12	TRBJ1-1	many	TGTGCCTGGAGTCTCCGTCGGACTGAAGCTTTCTTT	CAWSLRRTEAFF
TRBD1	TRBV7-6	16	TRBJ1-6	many	TGTGCCAGCAGTCCCCTCGGGACAGGCTTTAATTCACCCCTCCACTTT	CASSPLGTGFNSPLHF
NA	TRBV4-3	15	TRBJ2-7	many	TGCGCCAGCAGCCAAGATGGGGGCCCAGAAGACGAGCAGTACTTC	CASSQDGGPEDEQYF
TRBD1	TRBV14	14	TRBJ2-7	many	TGTGCCAGCAGCCAATTGGACAGGGGCTACGAGCAGTACTTC	CASSQLDRGYEQYF
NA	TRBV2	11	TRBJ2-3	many	TGTGCCAGCAGTGATTCTCTGGCGCAGTATTTT	CASSDSLAQYF
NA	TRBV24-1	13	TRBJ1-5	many	TGTGCCACCAGTGAAGGGGCCAATCAGCCCCAGCATTTT	CATSEGANQPQHF
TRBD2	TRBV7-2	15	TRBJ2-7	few	TGTGCCAGCAGCCCTCGGACTAGCGCCAGCTACGAGCAGTACTTC	CASSPRTSASYEQYF
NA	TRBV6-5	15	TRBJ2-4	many	TGTGCCAGCGGGCCTAGCGACATAGCCAAAAACATTCAGTACTTC	CASGPSDIAKNIQYF
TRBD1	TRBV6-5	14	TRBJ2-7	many	TGTGCCACCTCATTGCACGGGACAGGGGCCGAGCAGTACTTC	CATSLHGTGAEQYF
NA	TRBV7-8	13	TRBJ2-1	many	TGTGCCAGCAGTTACGCAGGCTACAATGAGCAGTTCTTC	CASSYAGYNEQFF
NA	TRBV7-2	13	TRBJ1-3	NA	TGTGCCAGCAGCTGGGGACCTGGAAACACCATATATTTT	CASSWGPGNTIYF
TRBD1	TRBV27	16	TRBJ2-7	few	TGTGCCAGCAAGAAAACCGGGACAGGGGGCTTCTACGAGCAGTACTTC	CASKKTGTGGFYEQYF
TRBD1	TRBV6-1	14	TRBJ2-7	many	TGTGCCAGCAGCGGAGGACAGGGAGGCTACGAGCAGTACTTC	CASSGGQGGYEQYF
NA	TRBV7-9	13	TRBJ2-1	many	TGTGCCAGCAGACCAACTTACGACAATGAGCAGTTCTTC	CASRPTYDNEQFF
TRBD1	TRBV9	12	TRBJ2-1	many	TGTGCCAGCAGCAAAGCAGGGGGCGAGCAGTTCTTC	CASSKAGGEQFF
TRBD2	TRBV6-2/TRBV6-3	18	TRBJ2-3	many	TGTGCCAGCAGTCCCCCCGGCGGGAGGTCCTGGGGCACAGATACGCAGTATTTT	CASSPPGGRSWGTDTQYF
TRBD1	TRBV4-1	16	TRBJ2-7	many	TGCGCCAGCAGCCCCAAAGACGGGACAGGGGGCTACGAGCAGTACTTC	CASSPKDGTGGYEQYF
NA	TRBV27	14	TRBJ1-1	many	TGTGCCAGCACCGGATCGACAGGATTCACTGAAGCTTTCTTT	CASTGSTGFTEAFF
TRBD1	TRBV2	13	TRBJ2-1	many	TGTGCCAGCACTGCAGGGGGTTACAATGAGCAGTTCTTC	CASTAGGYNEQFF